The source of this T cell receptor (beta chain) is a study of CD8 T cells in ankylosing spondylitis (dated by TCRdb to about 2017). For context, the study as a whole: To find TCR variants linked to disease, the study profiled T cell receptor beta repertoires in ankylosing spondylitis patients and healthy donors. The whole study cohort included about a hundred healthy donors and 25 ankylosing spondylitis patients. Peripheral blood samples were taken, and synovial fluid was additionally collected from ankylosing spondylitis patients.

Summary of the overall study and its limitations: Significant enrichment of the disease-linked clones was reported in matched synovial fluid samples from ankylosing spondylitis patients. The disease-linked clones had a CD8+ phenotype and were found at relatively low frequencies in peripheral blood. Some motif variants had previously been reported in the synovial fluid and blood of reactive arthritis patients, which suggests shared mechanisms of disease initiation. A TCR beta motif made up of several highly homologous amino acid variants appeared to be characteristic of blood from ankylosing spondylitis patients.

V has 5 bases trimmed and J has 7 bases trimmed; junction bases matching no gene number 13. From the cysteine through the phenylalanine, the CDR3 covers 17 amino acids. Left in the record is the CDR3 DNA by itself, 51 bases read in frame from the first base. CDR1 DFQATT and CDR2 SNEGSKA were looked up in the germline V gene (reference sequence). Sequenced using an Illumina HiSeq 2500. Quantitative 5'-RACE with molecular barcodes was used to prepare TCR beta libraries. The authors' analysis ran thus. Disease-linked TCR variants were identified with a new computational method built on a probabilistic model of VDJ rearrangement. TCRdb itself trimmed the public reads at Q25 with fastp, ran MiXCR and retained productive beta chains. Every CDR3 protein is listed once, alongside the most common genes and DNA of its rows. None of the V and J calls come from the authors' own analysis; TCRdb made them. The sample profile shows about 800,000 distinct CDR3 sequences; roughly 12% of them were found once. The ten largest clones capture approximately 0.46% of the sample.

This clonotype was picked up many times. The specificity of this receptor is unknown. Nothing much larger sits one base from this clone, and base qualities are not available. This receptor was obtained from a male donor with ankylosing spondylitis. The sequenced material came from blood, either unsorted or a sorted T cell fraction (not recorded which). This chain joins TRBV20-1 to TRBJ2-3; TRBD2 agrees with 15 junctional bases. The nucleotide sequence is given as TGCAGTGCTGAGACTGAACCGGGACTAGCGGGAGGTAATACGCAGTATTTT. This is translated as CSAETEPGLAGGNTQYF.